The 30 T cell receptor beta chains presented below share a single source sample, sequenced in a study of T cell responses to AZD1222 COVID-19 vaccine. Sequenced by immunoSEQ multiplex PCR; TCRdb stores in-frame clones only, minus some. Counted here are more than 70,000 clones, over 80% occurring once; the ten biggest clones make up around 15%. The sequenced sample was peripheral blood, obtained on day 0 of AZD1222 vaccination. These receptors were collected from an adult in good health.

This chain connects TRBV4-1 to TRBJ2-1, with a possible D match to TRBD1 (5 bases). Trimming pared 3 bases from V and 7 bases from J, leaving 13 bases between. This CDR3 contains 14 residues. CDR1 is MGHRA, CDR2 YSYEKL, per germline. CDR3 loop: CASSHPGLKNEQFF. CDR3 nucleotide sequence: TGCGCCAGCAGCCATCCAGGGTTGAAAAATGAGCAGTTCTTC.

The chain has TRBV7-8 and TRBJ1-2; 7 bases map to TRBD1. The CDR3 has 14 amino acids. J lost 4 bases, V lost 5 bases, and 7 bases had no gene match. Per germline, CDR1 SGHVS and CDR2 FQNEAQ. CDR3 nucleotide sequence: TGTGCCAGCAGCCCCAAGGGACAGAGCTATGGCTACACCTTC. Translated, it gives CASSPKGQSYGYTF.

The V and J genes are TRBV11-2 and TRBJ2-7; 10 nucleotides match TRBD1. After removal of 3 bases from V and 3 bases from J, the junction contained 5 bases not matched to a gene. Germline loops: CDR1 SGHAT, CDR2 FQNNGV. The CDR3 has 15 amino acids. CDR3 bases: TGTGCCAGCAGCTTGGAGGGACAGGGGTTCTACGAGCAGTACTTC. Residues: CASSLEGQGFYEQYF.

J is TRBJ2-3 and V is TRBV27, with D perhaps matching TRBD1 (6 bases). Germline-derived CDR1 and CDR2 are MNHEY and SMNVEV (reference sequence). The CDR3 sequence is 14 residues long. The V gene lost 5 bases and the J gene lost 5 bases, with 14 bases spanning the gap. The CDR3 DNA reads TGTGCCAGCAGTCAACAGGGTGGTCTAGATACGCAGTATTTT. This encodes CASSQQGGLDTQYF.

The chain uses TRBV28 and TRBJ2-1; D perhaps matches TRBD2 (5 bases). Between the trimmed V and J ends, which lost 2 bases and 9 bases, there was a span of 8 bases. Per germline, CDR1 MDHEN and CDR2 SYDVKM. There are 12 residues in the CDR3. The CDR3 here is CASSLRSGEQFF. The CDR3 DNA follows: TGTGCCAGCAGTTTACGAAGCGGTGAGCAGTTCTTC.

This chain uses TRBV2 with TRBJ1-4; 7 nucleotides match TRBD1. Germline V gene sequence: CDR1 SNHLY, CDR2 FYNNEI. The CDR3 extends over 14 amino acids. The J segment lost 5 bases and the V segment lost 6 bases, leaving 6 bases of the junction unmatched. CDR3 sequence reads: CASRGQEKNEKLFF. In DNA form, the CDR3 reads TGTGCCAGCAGAGGACAGGAGAAGAATGAAAAACTGTTTTTT. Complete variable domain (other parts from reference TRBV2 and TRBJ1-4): EPEVTQTPSHQVTQMGQEVILRCVPISNHLYFYWYRQILGQKVEFLVSFYNNEISEKSEIFDDQFSVERPDGSNFTLKIRSTKLEDSAMYFCASRGQEKNEKLFFGSGTQLSVL.

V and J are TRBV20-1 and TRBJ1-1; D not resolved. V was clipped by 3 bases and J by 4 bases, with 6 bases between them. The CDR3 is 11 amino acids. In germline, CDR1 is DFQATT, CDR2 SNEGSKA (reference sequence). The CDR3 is CSASRGTEAFF. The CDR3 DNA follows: TGCAGTGCTAGTCGTGGCACTGAAGCTTTCTTT.

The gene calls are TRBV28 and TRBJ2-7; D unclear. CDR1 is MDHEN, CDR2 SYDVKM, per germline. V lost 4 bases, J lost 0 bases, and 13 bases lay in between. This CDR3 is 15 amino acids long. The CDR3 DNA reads TGTGCCAGCAGTTGGGCAGACCAGAGCTCCTACGAGCAGTACTTC. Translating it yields CASSWADQSSYEQYF. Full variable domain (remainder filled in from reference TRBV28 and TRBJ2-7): DVKVTQSSRYLVKRTGEKVFLECVQDMDHENMFWYRQDPGLGLRLIYFSYDVKMKEKGDIPEGYSVSREKKERFSLILESASTNQTSMYLCASSWADQSSYEQYFGPGTRLTVT.

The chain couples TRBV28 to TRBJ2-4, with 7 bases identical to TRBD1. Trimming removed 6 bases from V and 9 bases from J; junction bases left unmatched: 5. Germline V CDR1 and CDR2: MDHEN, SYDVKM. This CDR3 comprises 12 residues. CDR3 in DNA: TGTGCCAGCAGGCAGGGGGTGGGCATTCAGTACTTC. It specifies CASRQGVGIQYF.

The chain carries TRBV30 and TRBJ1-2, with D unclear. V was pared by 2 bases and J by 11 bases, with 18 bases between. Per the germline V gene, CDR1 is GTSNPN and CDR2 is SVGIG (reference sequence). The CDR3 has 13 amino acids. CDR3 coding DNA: TGTGCCTGGAGTTTGCCCCCGGCCCAAAAATACACCTTC. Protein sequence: CAWSLPPAQKYTF. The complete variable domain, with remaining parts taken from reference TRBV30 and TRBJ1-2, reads SQTIHQWPATLVQPVGSPLSLECTVEGTSNPNLYWYRQAAGRGLQLLFYSVGIGQISSEVPQNLSASRPQDRQFILSSKKLLLSDSGFYLCAWSLPPAQKYTFGSGTRLTVV.

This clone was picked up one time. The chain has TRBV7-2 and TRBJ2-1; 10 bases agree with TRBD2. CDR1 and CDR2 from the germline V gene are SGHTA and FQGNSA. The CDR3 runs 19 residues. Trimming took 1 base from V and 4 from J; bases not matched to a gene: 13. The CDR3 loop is CASSLGVLAGVERYNEQFF. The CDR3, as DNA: TGTGCCAGCAGCTTAGGGGTGCTAGCGGGAGTAGAGAGATACAATGAGCAGTTCTTC.

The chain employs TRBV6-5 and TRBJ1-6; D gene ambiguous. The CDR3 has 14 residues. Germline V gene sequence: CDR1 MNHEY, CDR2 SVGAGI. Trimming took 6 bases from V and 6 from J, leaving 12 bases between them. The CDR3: CASSRRGTNSPLHF. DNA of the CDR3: TGTGCCAGCAGCCGTCGGGGAACTAATTCACCCCTCCACTTT.

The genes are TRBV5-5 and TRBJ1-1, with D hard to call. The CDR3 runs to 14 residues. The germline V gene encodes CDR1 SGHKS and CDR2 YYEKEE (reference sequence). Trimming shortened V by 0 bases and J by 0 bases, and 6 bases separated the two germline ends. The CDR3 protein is CASSLELLNTEAFF. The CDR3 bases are TGTGCCAGCAGCTTGGAGCTGCTGAACACTGAAGCTTTCTTT.

This CDR3 is CASSPSGGQTGTQYF. The CDR3 DNA sequence: TGTGCCAGCAGCCCTAGCGGGGGACAAACAGGGACCCAGTACTTC. V usage is TRBV7-8 and J usage is TRBJ2-5; 10 bases are shared with TRBD2. Trimming removed 5 bases from V and 7 bases from J; junction bases left unmatched: 10. The CDR3 is 15 amino acids. Germline CDR1 and CDR2: SGHVS and FQNEAQ.

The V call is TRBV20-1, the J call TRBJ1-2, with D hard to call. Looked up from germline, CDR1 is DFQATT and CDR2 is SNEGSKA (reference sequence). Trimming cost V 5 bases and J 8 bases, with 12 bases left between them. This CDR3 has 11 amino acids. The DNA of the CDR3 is TGCAGTGCTCATGGCCGGACCGGCTACACCTTC. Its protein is CSAHGRTGYTF.

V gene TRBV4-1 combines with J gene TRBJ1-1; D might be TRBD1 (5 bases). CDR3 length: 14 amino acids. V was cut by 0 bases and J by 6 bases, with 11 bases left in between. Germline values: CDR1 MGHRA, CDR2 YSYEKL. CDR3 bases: TGCGCCAGCAGCCAAGATCCACGGGACGCTGAAGCTTTCTTT. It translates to CASSQDPRDAEAFF.

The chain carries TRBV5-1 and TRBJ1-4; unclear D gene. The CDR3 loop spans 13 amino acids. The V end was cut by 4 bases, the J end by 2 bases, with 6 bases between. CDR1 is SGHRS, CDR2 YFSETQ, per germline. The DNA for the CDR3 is TGCGCCAGCAGCAAAGGGACTAATGAAAAACTGTTTTTT. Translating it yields CASSKGTNEKLFF.

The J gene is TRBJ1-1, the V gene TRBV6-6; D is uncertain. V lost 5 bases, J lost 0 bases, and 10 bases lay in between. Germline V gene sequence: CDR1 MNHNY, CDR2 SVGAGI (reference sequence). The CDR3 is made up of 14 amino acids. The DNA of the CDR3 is TGTGCCAGCAGTAAACAGCAGCTGAACACTGAAGCTTTCTTT. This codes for CASSKQQLNTEAFF.

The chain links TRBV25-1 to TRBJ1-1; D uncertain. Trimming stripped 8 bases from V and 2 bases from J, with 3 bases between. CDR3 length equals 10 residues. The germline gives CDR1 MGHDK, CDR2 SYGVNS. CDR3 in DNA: TGTGCCAGCGCAAACACTGAAGCTTTCTTT. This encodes CASANTEAFF.

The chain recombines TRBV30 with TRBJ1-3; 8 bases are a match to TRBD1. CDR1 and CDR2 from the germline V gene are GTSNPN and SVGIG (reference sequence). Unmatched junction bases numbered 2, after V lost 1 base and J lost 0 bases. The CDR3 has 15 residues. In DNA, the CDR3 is TGTGCCTGGAGTGCGGACAGGGCCTCTGGAAACACCATATATTTT. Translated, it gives CAWSADRASGNTIYF.

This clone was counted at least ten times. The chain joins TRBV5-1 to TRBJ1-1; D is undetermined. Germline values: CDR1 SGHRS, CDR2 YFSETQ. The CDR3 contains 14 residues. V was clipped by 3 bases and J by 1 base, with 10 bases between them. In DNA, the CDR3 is TGCGCCAGCAGCTCCCTTGTGGAGAACACTGAAGCTTTCTTT. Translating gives CASSSLVENTEAFF.

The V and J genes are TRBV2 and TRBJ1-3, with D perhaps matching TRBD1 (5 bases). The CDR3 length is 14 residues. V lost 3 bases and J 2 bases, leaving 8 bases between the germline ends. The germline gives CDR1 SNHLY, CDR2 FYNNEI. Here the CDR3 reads CASSDVGAGNTIYF. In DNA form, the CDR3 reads TGTGCCAGCAGTGACGTGGGGGCTGGAAACACCATATATTTT.

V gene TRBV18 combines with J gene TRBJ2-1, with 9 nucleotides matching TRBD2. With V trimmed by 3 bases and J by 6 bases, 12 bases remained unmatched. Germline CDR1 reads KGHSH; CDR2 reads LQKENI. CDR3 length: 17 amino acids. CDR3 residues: CASSPTGSGLATNEQFF. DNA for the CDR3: TGTGCCAGCTCACCGACTGGTTCGGGACTAGCCACCAATGAGCAGTTCTTC.

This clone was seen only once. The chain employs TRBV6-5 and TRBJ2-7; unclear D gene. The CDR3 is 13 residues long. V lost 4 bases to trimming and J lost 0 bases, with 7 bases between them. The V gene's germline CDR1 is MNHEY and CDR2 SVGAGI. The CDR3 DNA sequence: TGTGCCAGCAGTTTTCCGAGCTCCTACGAGCAGTACTTC. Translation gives CASSFPSSYEQYF.

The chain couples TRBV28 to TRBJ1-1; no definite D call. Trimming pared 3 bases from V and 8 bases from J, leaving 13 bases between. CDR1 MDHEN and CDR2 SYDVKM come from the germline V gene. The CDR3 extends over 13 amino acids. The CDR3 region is CASSLGFPTEAFF. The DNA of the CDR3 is TGTGCCAGCAGTTTGGGATTCCCAACAGAAGCTTTCTTT.

The CDR3 sequence: CASSPPQGSYGYTF. In nucleotides, the CDR3 is TGTGCCAGCAGCCCACCACAGGGAAGCTATGGCTACACCTTC. V usage is TRBV4-2 and J usage is TRBJ1-2; TRBD1 might be the D (6 bases). The CDR3 runs 14 residues. V lost 4 bases and J 4 bases, leaving 13 bases between the germline ends. CDR1 and CDR2 from the germline V gene are LGHNA and YNFKEQ.

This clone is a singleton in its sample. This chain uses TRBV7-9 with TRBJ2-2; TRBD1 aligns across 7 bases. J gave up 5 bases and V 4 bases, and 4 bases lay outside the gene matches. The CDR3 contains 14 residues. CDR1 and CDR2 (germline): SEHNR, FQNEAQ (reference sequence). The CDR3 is CASSWGTATGELFF. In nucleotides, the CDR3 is TGTGCCAGCAGCTGGGGGACAGCGACCGGGGAGCTGTTTTTT.

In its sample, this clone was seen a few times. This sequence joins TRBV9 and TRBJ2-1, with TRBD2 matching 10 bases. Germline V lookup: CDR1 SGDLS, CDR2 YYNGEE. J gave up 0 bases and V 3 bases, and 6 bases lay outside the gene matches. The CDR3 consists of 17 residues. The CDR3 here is CASSGGTSVDSYNEQFF. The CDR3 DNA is TGTGCCAGCAGCGGAGGGACTAGCGTCGACTCCTACAATGAGCAGTTCTTC.

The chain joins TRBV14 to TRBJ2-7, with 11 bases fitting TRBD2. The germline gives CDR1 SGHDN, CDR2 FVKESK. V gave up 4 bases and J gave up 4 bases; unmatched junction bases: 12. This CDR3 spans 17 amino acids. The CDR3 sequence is CASSLRALGTSGYEQYF. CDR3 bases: TGTGCCAGCAGCCTGCGGGCCTTAGGGACTAGCGGATACGAGCAGTACTTC.

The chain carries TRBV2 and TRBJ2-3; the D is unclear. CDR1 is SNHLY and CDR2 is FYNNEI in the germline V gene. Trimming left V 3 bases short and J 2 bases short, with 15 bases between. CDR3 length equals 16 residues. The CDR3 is CASSEGTIYFTDTQYF. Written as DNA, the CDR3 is TGTGCCAGCAGTGAGGGTACTATTTATTTCACAGATACGCAGTATTTT.